The 19 T cell receptor beta chains reported below all come from one sample, sequenced in a study of beta chain features in type 1 diabetes. Expressed TCRB transcripts were sequenced, since all the RNA that had been isolated was reverse transcribed. Using immunoSEQ multiplex PCR, the repertoire was profiled, and TCRdb retains in-frame clones only, with some absent. The sample lists about 240,000 clones, about 30% occurring once. Material for sequencing was central memory CD4+ T cells from blood. These receptors came from a man in his thirties or forties in good health.

J is TRBJ2-1 and V is TRBV6-6, with D perhaps TRBD1 (5 bases). The CDR3 consists of 14 residues. V lost 8 bases and J 5 bases, leaving 16 bases between the germline ends. Germline loops: CDR1 MNHNY, CDR2 SVGAGI (reference sequence). CDR3 nucleotides: TGTGCCAGCGCTGACAGCCTTACAAACAATGAGCAGTTCTTC. Protein product: CASADSLTNNEQFF.

With respect to this clone: Within the sample, other DNA sequences also encode this same CDR3. The chain recombines TRBV18 with TRBJ2-3, with D unclear. V lost 6 bases, J lost 0 bases, and 7 bases lay in between. Germline lookup yields CDR1 KGHSH and CDR2 LQKENI. The CDR3 runs to 13 residues. The CDR3 protein is CASSLSSTDTQYF. CDR3 in DNA: TGTGCCAGCTCCCTGTCTAGCACAGATACGCAGTATTTT. Filled out from reference TRBV18 and TRBJ2-3, the complete variable domain reads NAGVMQNPRHLVRRRGQEARLRCSPMKGHSHVYWYRQLPEEGLKFMVYLQKENIIDESGMPKERFSAEFPKEGPSILRIQQVVRGDSAAYFCASSLSSTDTQYFGPGTRLTVL.

There are many counts of this clone. This chain links TRBV7-2 with TRBJ2-7, with D unresolved. The CDR3 totals 11 residues. Germline V gene data show CDR1 as SGHTA and CDR2 as FQGNSA. Trimming stripped 4 bases from V and 9 bases from J, with 10 bases between. CDR3 sequence: CASSYRLVQYF. The CDR3 DNA reads TGTGCCAGCAGCTACCGGTTGGTGCAGTACTTC. The whole variable domain, filled in from reference TRBV7-2 and TRBJ2-7, reads GAGVSQSPSNKVTEKGKDVELRCDPISGHTALYWYRQSLGQGLEFLIYFQGNSAPDKSGLPSDRFSAERTGGSVSTLTIQRTQQEDSAVYLCASSYRLVQYFGPGTRLTVT.

As to this clone: Distinct nucleotide sequences in the sample also encode this CDR3. CDR3 loop: CAWSGQGYEQYF. In DNA form, the CDR3 reads TGTGCCTGGAGTGGGCAGGGCTACGAGCAGTACTTC. The chain has TRBV30 and TRBJ2-7; a weak D match, TRBD1 (5 bases). In germline, CDR1 is GTSNPN, CDR2 SVGIG (reference sequence). This CDR3 has 12 amino acids. The V and J ends lost 1 base and 3 bases respectively, with 7 bases between them.

This clone was seen just once. The gene calls are TRBV19 and TRBJ2-7, with D possibly matching TRBD2 (6 bases). This CDR3 contains 13 residues. V was cut by 7 bases and J by 6 bases, with 16 bases left in between. Germline CDR1 LNHDA, CDR2 SQIVND (reference sequence). The CDR3 DNA follows: TGTGCCAGTACCCCGAGGAGGGGAGGCGAGCAGTACTTC. This translates into CASTPRRGGEQYF.

This clone was counted between two and nine times. The V and J genes are TRBV5-4 and TRBJ2-1; 10 positions agree with TRBD2. CDR1 SGHNT and CDR2 YYREEE come from the germline V gene (reference sequence). J gave up 0 bases and V 2 bases, and 5 bases lay outside the gene matches. This CDR3 is 17 amino acids long. Written as DNA, the CDR3 is TGTGCCAGCAGCTTTCAGCGGGGGGGCTTCTCCTACAATGAGCAGTTCTTC. The encoded protein is CASSFQRGGFSYNEQFF.

The chain couples TRBV7-2 to TRBJ2-1; no reliable D call. Trimming stripped 3 bases from V and 7 bases from J, with 13 bases between. Germline CDR1 reads SGHTA; CDR2 reads FQGNSA. CDR3 length: 14 amino acids. The CDR3 sequence: CASSLGMGRNEQFF. The CDR3 coding sequence is TGTGCCAGCAGCTTGGGGATGGGTAGGAATGAGCAGTTCTTC. Variable domain in full (rest from reference TRBV7-2 and TRBJ2-1): GAGVSQSPSNKVTEKGKDVELRCDPISGHTALYWYRQSLGQGLEFLIYFQGNSAPDKSGLPSDRFSAERTGGSVSTLTIQRTQQEDSAVYLCASSLGMGRNEQFFGPGTRLTVL.

This chain uses TRBV7-2 with TRBJ2-3; weak D call: TRBD2 (5 bases). Germline V gene sequence: CDR1 SGHTA, CDR2 FQGNSA. V gave up 3 bases and J gave up 4 bases, with 14 bases separating them. The CDR3 length is 15 residues. DNA for the CDR3: TGTGCCAGCAGCTTGTTAGCTAGCCGAGCAGATACGCAGTATTTT. This gives the protein CASSLLASRADTQYF.

This clone was counted a few times. The chain employs TRBV5-1 and TRBJ2-1; TRBD2 matches at 11 bases. The germline V gene encodes CDR1 SGHRS and CDR2 YFSETQ. The CDR3 covers 16 residues. With 2 bases clipped from V and 8 bases from J, the junction kept 9 bases outside the gene matches. DNA for the CDR3: TGCGCCAGCAGCTTATCGACTAGCGGGAATTCCGATGAGCAGTTCTTC. Its protein product is CASSLSTSGNSDEQFF.

This clone has a handful of counts. V usage is TRBV4-1 and J usage is TRBJ2-1, with D maybe TRBD2 (5 bases). Trimming shortened V by 3 bases and J by 5 bases, and 14 bases separated the two germline ends. CDR1 and CDR2 from the germline V gene are MGHRA and YSYEKL. The CDR3 consists of 15 residues. The chain's CDR3 is CASSHTGMGDNEQFF. CDR3 nucleotide sequence: TGCGCCAGCAGCCACACCGGGATGGGAGACAATGAGCAGTTCTTC.

This clone occurred a few times. The chain has TRBV15 and TRBJ2-1; no reliable D call. The CDR3 has 13 amino acids. Germline CDR1 reads LNHNV; CDR2 reads YYDKDF (reference sequence). Trimming removed 1 base from V and 7 bases from J, with 8 bases in between. This CDR3 reads CATSRGRENEQFF. DNA of the CDR3: TGTGCCACCAGCAGAGGTAGAGAGAATGAGCAGTTCTTC.

This clone was counted ten times or more. This chain uses TRBV5-1 with TRBJ2-1; 8 bases match TRBD2. This CDR3 is built from 15 residues. After removal of 4 bases from V and 0 bases from J, the junction contained 3 bases not matched to a gene. In germline, CDR1 is SGHRS, CDR2 YFSETQ. Here the CDR3 reads CASSPSGSSYNEQFF. For the CDR3, the DNA is TGCGCCAGCAGCCCAAGCGGGAGCTCCTACAATGAGCAGTTCTTC. Drawing the rest from reference TRBV5-1 and TRBJ2-1, the complete variable domain is KAGVTQTPRYLIKTRGQQVTLSCSPISGHRSVSWYQQTPGQGLQFLFEYFSETQRNKGNFPGRFSGRQFSNSRSEMNVSTLELGDSALYLCASSPSGSSYNEQFFGPGTRLTVL.

The V call is TRBV18, the J call TRBJ2-6; perhaps TRBD1 as D (6 bases). Germline V gene lookup returns CDR1 KGHSH and CDR2 LQKENI. The CDR3 runs 16 residues. The V and J ends lost 3 bases and 1 base respectively, with 10 bases between them. CDR3 DNA: TGTGCCAGCTCACCTACAGGGACGTCTGGGGCCAACGTCCTGACTTTC. Amino acids: CASSPTGTSGANVLTF.

The CDR3 DNA reads TGTGCCTTGGGTGGGACAGGGACCTACGAGCAGTACTTC. This gives the protein CALGGTGTYEQYF. This sequence joins TRBV30 and TRBJ2-7; 9 positions match TRBD1. Germline CDR1 and CDR2: GTSNPN and SVGIG (reference sequence). The junction had 6 bases not matched to a gene; V was cut back by 7 bases and J by 2 bases. The CDR3 is made up of 13 amino acids.

This chain joins TRBV2 and TRBJ2-4; D is ambiguous. The CDR3 runs to 13 residues. The V and J ends lost 6 bases and 3 bases respectively, with 9 bases between them. Germline V lookup: CDR1 SNHLY, CDR2 FYNNEI. The CDR3 DNA reads TGTGCCAGCAGACTCCCTAGCAAAAACATTCAGTACTTC. It is translated as CASRLPSKNIQYF.

This clone was counted a few times. CDR3 sequence (DNA): TGTGCTAGTGGTTTGTTCACAGGCGTCCAGTACTTC. As protein: CASGLFTGVQYF. The chain has TRBV12-5 and TRBJ2-7, with D possibly matching TRBD1 (5 bases). Looked up from germline, CDR1 is LGHNT and CDR2 is FRNRAP. The CDR3 has 12 amino acids. Trimming took 2 bases from V and 10 from J, leaving 12 bases between them.

The chain joins TRBV30 to TRBJ1-1; the D is unclear. CDR3 length: 12 amino acids. V lost 4 bases and J 3 bases, leaving 9 bases between the germline ends. The V gene's germline CDR1 is GTSNPN and CDR2 SVGIG (reference sequence). Here the CDR3 DNA reads TGTGCCTGGAATACCCATTACACTGAAGCTTTCTTT. Its translation is CAWNTHYTEAFF.

The rearrangement joins TRBV30 to TRBJ2-3; the D is unclear. The CDR3 loop spans 14 amino acids. The germline V gene encodes CDR1 GTSNPN and CDR2 SVGIG (reference sequence). V was shortened by 4 bases and J by 3 bases, with 14 bases between the two germline ends. The CDR3 region has the DNA TGTGCCTGGAAGGGTGGGATTTCTACAGATACGCAGTATTTT. Residues: CAWKGGISTDTQYF.

This clone was seen many times. The V and J genes are TRBV9 and TRBJ2-1; 11 bases fit TRBD2. V lost 0 bases and J lost 10; bases outside the gene matches: 9. The CDR3 consists of 16 residues. From germline, CDR1 is SGDLS and CDR2 YYNGEE. The CDR3 region is CASSVATSTSGDEQFF. CDR3 in DNA: TGTGCCAGCAGCGTAGCTACCTCGACTAGCGGGGACGAGCAGTTCTTC. Variable domain in full (rest from reference TRBV9 and TRBJ2-1): DSGVTQTPKHLITATGQRVTLRCSPRSGDLSVYWYQQSLDQGLQFLIQYYNGEERAKGNILERFSAQQFPDLHSELNLSSLELGDSALYFCASSVATSTSGDEQFFGPGTRLTVL.